One and the same sample provided the 25 T cell receptor beta chains below, sequenced in a study of shared clonotypes between healthy human individuals. The assay was immunoSEQ multiplex PCR, and TCRdb's table has in-frame clones only and misses some. The repertoire holds 490,000 or so clones, 70% to 80% seen once, with roughly 12% in the top ten. The sequenced material came from PBMCs. The receptors come from a woman in her 40s in good health. Some clones in this sample may be carry-over from other donors' samples.

The chain couples TRBV10-3 to TRBJ2-2, with 7 positions matching TRBD1. The CDR3 spans 16 residues. Trimming took 7 bases from V and 6 from J; bases not matched to a gene: 14. Looked up from germline, CDR1 is ENHRY and CDR2 is SYGVKD. The CDR3: CAINKSPTGKAGELFF. CDR3 sequence (DNA): TGTGCCATCAACAAAAGCCCGACAGGGAAGGCCGGGGAGCTGTTTTTT.

This clone appeared a single time. J is TRBJ1-4 and V is TRBV10-3, with 7 bases fitting TRBD1. V trimming: 10 bases; J trimming: 8 bases; junction bases outside the gene matches: 7. The CDR3 length is 12 residues. CDR1 is ENHRY and CDR2 is SYGVKD in the germline V gene. The CDR3, as DNA: TGTGCCACCCGACAGGGTGAAGAAAAACTGTTTTTT. Its protein is CATRQGEEKLFF.

The chain is built from TRBV9 and TRBJ2-2; D not resolved. Germline CDR1 reads SGDLS; CDR2 reads YYNGEE. V was shortened by 3 bases and J by 2 bases, with 8 bases between the two germline ends. The length of the CDR3 is 14 residues. The CDR3: CASSGEVNTGELFF. CDR3 sequence (DNA): TGTGCCAGCAGCGGGGAAGTCAACACCGGGGAGCTGTTTTTT.

V gene TRBV5-1 combines with J gene TRBJ2-5, with 11 bases identical to TRBD1. CDR1 and CDR2 (germline): SGHRS, YFSETQ. This CDR3 is 16 amino acids long. Trimming at V came to 4 bases and at J to 5 bases, leaving 10 bases not matched to a gene. CDR3 in amino acids: CASSRTGGIDSETQYF. The CDR3 DNA reads as TGCGCCAGCAGCCGGACAGGGGGCATAGATTCGGAGACCCAGTACTTC.

The V and J genes are TRBV28 and TRBJ2-1, with 7 bases aligning to TRBD1. This CDR3 is built from 14 residues. V was pared by 7 bases and J by 0 bases, with 3 bases of the junction left unmatched. The germline CDR1 and CDR2 sequences are MDHEN and SYDVKM. This CDR3 is CASISGGSYNEQFF. The CDR3 nucleotides are TGTGCCAGCATTTCAGGGGGCTCCTACAATGAGCAGTTCTTC.

This clone was found once. The V and J genes are TRBV29-1 and TRBJ1-4, with D possibly TRBD1 on 5 matching bases. V lost 3 bases and J 4 bases, leaving 9 bases between the germline ends. The CDR3 sequence is 13 residues long. The germline gives CDR1 SQVTM, CDR2 ANQGSEA. CDR3 loop: CSVEWGGNEKLFF. CDR3 nucleotide sequence: TGCAGCGTTGAGTGGGGGGGTAATGAAAAACTGTTTTTT.

The chain couples TRBV7-2 to TRBJ2-5; tentatively, D is TRBD1 or TRBD2 (5 bases each). The CDR3 totals 15 residues. With 5 bases removed from V and 1 base from J, the gap between germline ends came to 14 bases. CDR1 and CDR2 from the germline V gene are SGHTA and FQGNSA. In DNA, the CDR3 is TGTGCCAGCAGCCCAGGGACGGATCCCCAAGAGACCCAGTACTTC. This encodes CASSPGTDPQETQYF.

The chain employs TRBV25-1 and TRBJ1-2; TRBD1 agrees at 7 bases. CDR1 and CDR2 from the germline V gene are MGHDK and SYGVNS. V gave up 0 bases and J gave up 8 bases; unmatched junction bases: 9. The CDR3 runs to 15 residues. CDR3 loop: CASSEYPDRIQGYTF. The CDR3, as DNA: TGTGCCAGCAGTGAATATCCGGACAGGATTCAAGGCTACACCTTC.

This chain connects TRBV9 to TRBJ2-7; TRBD2 aligns across 7 bases. The CDR3 spans 13 residues. V lost 5 bases and J lost 5; bases outside the gene matches: 7. Germline V gives CDR1 SGDLS, CDR2 YYNGEE. The CDR3 region is CASSKSGMNEQYF. CDR3 sequence (DNA): TGTGCCAGCAGTAAGAGCGGGATGAACGAGCAGTACTTC.

The chain carries TRBV28 and TRBJ1-2; maybe TRBD1 (6 bases). V was shortened by 6 bases and J by 3 bases, with 11 bases between the two germline ends. The CDR3 has 13 residues. The germline V gene encodes CDR1 MDHEN and CDR2 SYDVKM. This CDR3 reads CASRPGQHYGYTF. The DNA for the CDR3 is TGTGCCAGCAGACCCGGACAGCACTATGGCTACACCTTC.

This clone has at least ten counts. The rearrangement links TRBV7-9 to TRBJ2-3, with D hard to call. Germline V gene lookup returns CDR1 SEHNR and CDR2 FQNEAQ (reference sequence). The CDR3 has 14 amino acids. Trimming shortened V by 2 bases and J by 3 bases, and 9 bases separated the two germline ends. The CDR3 DNA is TGTGCCAGCAGCTTATTGGCAGCAACAGATACGCAGTATTTT. Amino acids: CASSLLAATDTQYF.

This clone was found a few times. The rearrangement joins TRBV5-4 to TRBJ1-6; possibly TRBD1 for D (5 bases). V lost 0 bases, J lost 7 bases, and 8 bases lay in between. Germline V gene lookup returns CDR1 SGHNT and CDR2 YYREEE (reference sequence). CDR3 length equals 14 residues. CDR3 nucleotide sequence: TGTGCCAGCAGCTTGGGCAGGGAGAATTCACCCCTCCACTTT. Translating gives CASSLGRENSPLHF.

The rearrangement joins TRBV6-1 to TRBJ2-7; D call uncertain. The V end was cut by 1 base, the J end by 4 bases, with 8 bases between. This CDR3 has 13 residues. Germline V gives CDR1 MNHNS, CDR2 SASEGT. The CDR3: CASSEGWKYEQYF. CDR3 DNA: TGTGCCAGCAGTGAAGGTTGGAAATACGAGCAGTACTTC.

In this sample, this clone turned up once. The chain carries TRBV7-8 and TRBJ1-5; D gene unclear. V was cut by 1 base and J by 5 bases, with 9 bases left in between. The CDR3 contains 14 residues. The germline V gene encodes CDR1 SGHVS and CDR2 FQNEAQ. CDR3 sequence reads: CASSLGRGDQPQHF. In DNA form, the CDR3 reads TGTGCCAGCAGCTTAGGTCGTGGGGATCAGCCCCAGCATTTT.

V is TRBV18 and J is TRBJ1-5; perhaps TRBD1 as D (5 bases). Trimming took 3 bases from V and 9 from J, leaving 18 bases between them. The CDR3 totals 15 residues. Germline lookup yields CDR1 KGHSH and CDR2 LQKENI. The CDR3, as DNA: TGTGCCAGCTCACCCGAGGCGGGGACCTCGGGGCCCCAGCATTTT. As protein: CASSPEAGTSGPQHF. Complete variable domain (other parts from reference TRBV18 and TRBJ1-5): NAGVMQNPRHLVRRRGQEARLRCSPMKGHSHVYWYRQLPEEGLKFMVYLQKENIIDESGMPKERFSAEFPKEGPSILRIQQVVRGDSAAYFCASSPEAGTSGPQHFGDGTRLSIL.

Many counts were recorded for this clone. V usage is TRBV28 and J usage is TRBJ1-2; D is unclear. V was clipped by 3 bases and J by 3 bases, with 8 bases between them. The germline V gene encodes CDR1 MDHEN and CDR2 SYDVKM. CDR3 size: 13 residues. CDR3 loop: CASSLARYYGYTF. The CDR3 coding sequence is TGTGCCAGCAGTTTGGCCAGATACTATGGCTACACCTTC.

This clone was counted once. The V and J genes are TRBV13 and TRBJ1-2, with no clear D. The V gene lost 5 bases and the J gene lost 7 bases, with 23 bases spanning the gap. The CDR3 sequence is 16 residues long. The germline gives CDR1 PRHDT, CDR2 FYEKMQ (reference sequence). The CDR3 is CASSQSPGFSVGGYTF. The CDR3 DNA reads TGTGCCAGCAGCCAGAGCCCGGGATTTTCGGTGGGTGGCTACACCTTC.

J is TRBJ1-1 and V is TRBV6-5; TRBD1 agrees at 10 bases. The CDR3 is made up of 14 amino acids. CDR1 and CDR2 from the germline V gene are MNHEY and SVGAGI. V was pared by 5 bases and J by 10 bases, with 10 bases of the junction left unmatched. The CDR3, as DNA: TGTGCCAGCAGTCCGACCGGGACAGGGGCCCCAGCTTTCTTT. Amino acids: CASSPTGTGAPAFF.

The J gene is TRBJ2-3, the V gene TRBV30; D is perhaps TRBD1 (5 bases). The germline gives CDR1 GTSNPN, CDR2 SVGIG (reference sequence). This CDR3 spans 16 amino acids. Trimming removed 0 bases from V and 1 base from J, with 14 bases in between. CDR3 amino acids: CAWSVQVAWGTDTQYF. CDR3 nucleotides: TGTGCCTGGAGTGTACAGGTAGCCTGGGGCACAGATACGCAGTATTTT.

This clone has more than one count but fewer than ten. The chain has TRBV6-6 and TRBJ1-1; D is unresolved. CDR3 length equals 13 residues. Per germline, CDR1 MNHNY and CDR2 SVGAGI (reference sequence). Trimming removed 0 bases at V and 10 bases at J, with 12 bases between. The chain's CDR3 is CASSYSDGLRAFF. The CDR3 nucleotides are TGTGCCAGCAGTTACTCAGACGGGCTGCGAGCTTTCTTT.

The chain carries TRBV15 and TRBJ2-3; TRBD1 matches 8 bases. With 3 bases clipped from V and 4 bases from J, the junction kept 9 bases outside the gene matches. The CDR3 consists of 16 residues. Per germline, CDR1 LNHNV and CDR2 YYDKDF (reference sequence). CDR3 coding DNA: TGTGCCACCAGCAGTCGGACAGGGTGGATTGCAGATACGCAGTATTTT. This sequence encodes CATSSRTGWIADTQYF.

This chain links TRBV4-1 with TRBJ2-5, with D possibly being TRBD2 (6 bases). Looked up from germline, CDR1 is MGHRA and CDR2 is YSYEKL. This CDR3 is 13 amino acids long. V was cut by 4 bases and J by 1 base, with 7 bases left in between. The CDR3 coding sequence is TGCGCCAGCAGCCCGGGACTCCAAGAGACCCAGTACTTC. Encoded protein: CASSPGLQETQYF.

This clone appeared a single time. The V gene is TRBV7-9, the J gene TRBJ2-1; D tentatively fits TRBD1 or TRBD2 (6 bases each). V shed 3 bases and J shed 7 bases, with 16 bases lying between them. The CDR3 consists of 15 residues. Looked up from germline, CDR1 is SEHNR and CDR2 is FQNEAQ (reference sequence). CDR3 region: CASSLGGTQLNEQFF. In DNA form, the CDR3 reads TGTGCCAGCAGCTTGGGCGGGACACAACTTAATGAGCAGTTCTTC.

The chain has TRBV10-3 and TRBJ1-2, with D unclear. This CDR3 is built from 13 residues. V gave up 7 bases and J gave up 6 bases, with 15 bases separating them. Germline V CDR1 and CDR2: ENHRY, SYGVKD. CDR3 nucleotides: TGTGCCATCAATGGGGAAAACCGCGATGGCTACACCTTC. As protein: CAINGENRDGYTF.

The chain carries TRBV5-1 and TRBJ2-2, with a tentative D call TRBD2 (6 bases). Germline CDR1 reads SGHRS; CDR2 reads YFSETQ. The V end lost 6 bases, the J end lost 4 bases, and 13 bases lay between the germline ends. The CDR3 spans 14 residues. The CDR3, as DNA: TGCGCCAGCACCATAGCGGACCCCACCGGGGAGCTGTTTTTT. It encodes CASTIADPTGELFF.